This is a list of T cell receptor beta chains from one sample in a study of vaccination and CD4 T cells after COVID-19. No antigens are known for them. TCRdb ran MiXCR on the PCR reads and lists one entry per CDR3 protein. Of 20,000 or so distinct CDR3 sequences in the sample, approximately 22% are singletons; the top ten hold roughly 8%. The sample was cultured CD4+ T cells from blood. The receptors were sampled from a human donor with COVID-19. CDR3s include the opening cysteine and the closing phenylalanine or tryptophan. Each record gives: J gene, V gene, D gene, clone size, CDR3 DNA, CDR3 protein. A D gene is named only where the DNA matches it firmly. Clone size is shown for a subset of rows, as once, few, many or a class of expanded clone.

TRBJ1-2 TRBV7-8 - few TGTGCCAGCAGCTTATCCGAGGGCGGCTACACCTTC CASSLSEGGYTF
TRBJ2-7 TRBV27 - few TGTGCCAGCAGCCGTGACAGGTCCTACGAGCAGTACTTC CASSRDRSYEQYF
TRBJ2-3 TRBV2 - - TGTGCCAGCAGTGAAGCGAACCACCCCACAGATACGCAGTATTTT CASSEANHPTDTQYF
TRBJ1-3 TRBV12-3/TRBV12-4 - few TGTGCCAGCAGTTTAGATGGGGGGCACCGAAACACCATATATTTT CASSLDGGHRNTIYF
TRBJ2-1 TRBV29-1 - few TGCAGCGTTGAAGACTCATCGCGTAATGAGCAGTTCTTC CSVEDSSRNEQFF
TRBJ1-2 TRBV20-1 - - TGCAGTGCTGGACAGAGATTTGACTATGGCTGCACCTTC CSAGQRFDYGCTF
TRBJ2-1 TRBV25-1 TRBD2 - TGTGCCAGCAGTCTTACTAGCGGGGGTCGGAATGAGCAGTTCTTC CASSLTSGGRNEQFF
TRBJ1-3 TRBV2 - - TGTGCCAGCAGTGAGCAGGGAACCTCTGGAAACACCATATATTTT CASSEQGTSGNTIYF
TRBJ1-2 TRBV7-2 - few TGTGCCAGCAGCCTGGTTGGCGGCTACACCTTC CASSLVGGYTF
TRBJ2-7 TRBV28 - few TGTGCCAGCAGCCCCGATGAGGGGCGCCGGTCCTACGAGCAGTACTTC CASSPDEGRRSYEQYF
TRBJ2-1 TRBV5-1 - - TGCGCCAGCAGCCCCGGGGGACAGAGATCCTACAATGAGCAGTTCTTC CASSPGGQRSYNEQFF
TRBJ2-2 TRBV6-1 - - TGTGCCAGCTATCCGGGGCAGGGGTTCATCTCCGGGGAGCTGTTTTTT CASYPGQGFISGELFF
TRBJ1-2 TRBV29-1 - - TGCAGCGTTGAACCGGACAGCTCCTATGGCTACACCTTC CSVEPDSSYGYTF
TRBJ2-2 TRBV5-6 - - TGTGCCAGCAGCAGCGTAACCGGGGAGCTGTTTTTT CASSSVTGELFF
TRBJ2-3 TRBV7-2 - few TGTGCCAGCAGCTTTGCGGACCGGGCAGATACGCAGTATTTT CASSFADRADTQYF
TRBJ2-3 TRBV29-1 TRBD2 few TGCAGCGCACAACCGGGGGGACTAGCGGGTTATACGCAGTATTTT CSAQPGGLAGYTQYF
TRBJ2-2 TRBV19 - few TGTGCCAGTAGTTGGGGACGGAACACCGGGGAGCTGTTTTTT CASSWGRNTGELFF
TRBJ1-1 TRBV6-1 - few TGTGCCAGCAGTCCCCCCGGGACTGAAGCTTTCTTT CASSPPGTEAFF
TRBJ1-2 TRBV19 TRBD1 few TGTGCCAGTAGTATAGCAGGAGACAGGGGGCGGAACTATGGCTACACCTTC CASSIAGDRGRNYGYTF
TRBJ2-5 TRBV10-3 - - TGTGCCATCAGTGAGTCTCGAGAGACCCAGTACTTC CAISESRETQYF
TRBJ1-5 TRBV7-6 TRBD1 - TGTGCCAGCAGTCGGGACAGGGGAGAAGGAAGCAATCAGCCCCAGCATTTT CASSRDRGEGSNQPQHF
TRBJ1-2 TRBV12-3/TRBV12-4 - few TGTGCCAGCAGTTTGCCCCCAGGGACCGCTAGCCTTCGGGGCTACACCTTC CASSLPPGTASLRGYTF
TRBJ2-2 TRBV7-2 - - TGTGCCAGCAGCCTTGATTCAGGGGCGGGGACCGGGGAGCTGTTTTTT CASSLDSGAGTGELFF
TRBJ2-5 TRBV7-2 - - TGTGCCAGCAGCTTTGGCCTGGGTAAGACCCAGTACTTC CASSFGLGKTQYF
TRBJ2-7 TRBV15 - few TGTGCCACCAGCAGAGGGACTTCCTACGAGCAGTACTTC CATSRGTSYEQYF